A selection of T cell receptor beta chains follows, all from one sample in a study of shared clonotypes between healthy human individuals. Measured with immunoSEQ multiplex PCR; TCRdb has only the in-frame clones, and not every one. The data contain 2 million to 2.5 million clones, about nine tenths of them singletons. The specimen sequenced was naive CD4+ T cells from PBMCs. The receptor set was obtained from a man between 18 and 35 years old in good health. Some clones in this sample may be carry-over from other donors' samples. CDR3s include the opening cysteine and the closing phenylalanine or tryptophan. D genes are given only for firm matches. Clone size is given for some rows only: seen once, a few or many times, or a class if the clone is expanded.

clone size,D gene,V gene,J gene,CDR3 protein,CDR3 DNA
once,TRBD1,TRBV18,TRBJ1-4,CASSPAGGLSNEKLFF,TGTGCCAGCTCCCCCGCAGGGGGCTTGTCTAATGAAAAACTGTTTTTT
once,.,TRBV28,TRBJ2-2,CATSGGSNTGELFF,TGTGCCACCTCTGGGGGATCGAACACCGGGGAGCTGTTTTTT
once,TRBD2,TRBV5-1,TRBJ2-1,CASRNSGNYNEQFF,TGCGCCAGCAGAAATAGCGGGAATTACAATGAGCAGTTCTTC
.,.,TRBV11-2,TRBJ1-1,CASSLAGQLYTEAFF,TGTGCCAGCAGCTTAGCGGGGCAGTTATACACTGAAGCTTTCTTT
few,.,TRBV28,TRBJ2-7,CASSSSYEQYF,TGTGCCAGCAGTTCATCCTACGAGCAGTACTTC
.,TRBD1,TRBV4-1,TRBJ1-1,CASRGYRDRGLGNEAFF,TGCGCCAGCAGGGGATACCGGGACAGGGGGCTAGGAAATGAAGCTTTCTTT
.,.,TRBV25-1,TRBJ1-4,CASSELATNEKLFF,TGTGCCAGCAGTGAACTTGCAACTAATGAAAAACTGTTTTTT
.,.,TRBV5-1,TRBJ1-5,CASSDGFSNQPQHF,TGCGCCAGCAGCGACGGCTTTAGCAATCAGCCCCAGCATTTT
once,.,TRBV4-3,TRBJ2-6,CASSPDFSGANVLTF,TGCGCCAGCAGCCCTGACTTCTCTGGGGCCAACGTCCTGACTTTC
.,TRBD2,TRBV29-1,TRBJ2-1,CSVEGGTSRGFGSYNEQFF,TGCAGCGTTGAAGGGGGGACTAGCCGGGGTTTCGGATCCTACAATGAGCAGTTCTTC
.,TRBD1,TRBV2,TRBJ1-1,CASSNRGGYTEAFF,TGTGCCAGCAGTAACAGGGGAGGGTACACTGAAGCTTTCTTT
.,.,TRBV19,TRBJ1-1,CASIPGHMNTEAFF,TGTGCCAGTATACCGGGCCACATGAACACTGAAGCTTTCTTT
.,.,TRBV28,TRBJ1-5,CASRKGGTPSNQPQHF,TGTGCCAGCAGAAAGGGGGGTACACCCAGCAATCAGCCCCAGCATTTT
.,.,TRBV11-2,TRBJ1-1,CASSLHTRGITEAFF,TGTGCCAGCAGCTTACACACGAGGGGTATCACTGAAGCTTTCTTT
.,.,TRBV27,TRBJ1-1,CASSMWGAQTEAFF,TGTGCCAGCAGTATGTGGGGGGCGCAAACTGAAGCTTTCTTT
.,.,TRBV5-1,TRBJ1-1,CASSSLSDIENTEAFF,TGCGCCAGCAGCTCGCTCTCTGACATCGAGAACACTGAAGCTTTCTTT
few,TRBD2,TRBV10-3,TRBJ2-7,CAIKAGGSYEQYF,TGTGCCATTAAAGCGGGAGGGTCCTACGAGCAGTACTTC
.,.,TRBV4-1,TRBJ1-1,CASSQVQGREGAFF,TGCGCCAGCAGCCAAGTACAGGGACGGGAGGGAGCTTTCTTT
.,TRBD1,TRBV30,TRBJ2-3,CACNRGRPDTQYF,TGTGCCTGCAACAGGGGGCGCCCCGATACGCAGTATTTT
.,TRBD1,TRBV6-4,TRBJ2-7,CASSQGAVYEQYF,TGTGCCAGCAGCCAGGGGGCGGTCTACGAGCAGTACTTC
.,.,TRBV29-1,TRBJ1-2,CSVEAFYGYTF,TGCAGCGTCGAAGCCTTCTATGGCTACACCTTC
once,TRBD1,TRBV5-8,TRBJ1-2,CASSYQDRAGGYTF,TGTGCCAGCAGCTACCAGGACAGGGCGGGTGGCTACACCTTC
.,.,TRBV7-9,TRBJ1-3,CASSLGLRSGNTIYF,TGTGCCAGCAGCTTAGGGTTGCGCTCTGGAAACACCATATATTTT
.,.,TRBV28,TRBJ1-1,CATQGWVAFF,TGTGCCACCCAGGGGTGGGTAGCTTTCTTT
once,.,TRBV2,TRBJ2-1,CASKGGGNEQFF,TGTGCCAGCAAGGGAGGCGGGAATGAGCAGTTCTTC
.,.,TRBV19,TRBJ1-3,CASRTASGNTIYF,TGTGCCAGCCGGACAGCTTCTGGAAACACCATATATTTT
.,.,TRBV7-2,TRBJ2-3,CASSLGGLTDTQYF,TGTGCCAGCAGCTTAGGGGGGCTCACAGATACGCAGTATTTT
.,TRBD2,TRBV5-4,TRBJ2-3,CASSSGTSGRAGLADTQYF,TGTGCCAGCAGCTCTGGGACTAGCGGGAGGGCCGGTCTGGCAGATACGCAGTATTTT
.,TRBD1,TRBV28,TRBJ1-1,CASSGQGRSEAFF,TGTGCCAGCAGTGGACAGGGGAGATCTGAAGCTTTCTTT
.,.,TRBV11-2,TRBJ2-6,CASSPGGANVLTF,TGTGCCAGCAGCCCCGGGGGGGCCAACGTCCTGACTTTC
.,.,TRBV5-1,TRBJ1-3,CASSFEGGTGNTIYF,TGCGCCAGCAGCTTCGAAGGGGGAACTGGAAACACCATATATTTT
.,.,TRBV19,TRBJ1-1,CASSERGEAFF,TGTGCCAGTAGTGAGAGAGGAGAAGCTTTCTTT
.,.,TRBV18,TRBJ1-1,CASSPGPGQNPEAFF,TGTGCCAGCTCACCTGGGCCAGGGCAGAATCCTGAAGCTTTCTTT
.,TRBD1,TRBV7-2,TRBJ2-7,CASSSTGSVAEQYF,TGTGCCAGCAGCTCGACAGGGAGCGTCGCCGAGCAGTACTTC
.,TRBD2,TRBV11-2,TRBJ2-3,CATASGVSTDTQYF,TGTGCCACAGCTAGCGGAGTTAGCACAGATACGCAGTATTTT
.,TRBD1,TRBV7-9,TRBJ1-2,CASSSSTTGDVGGYTF,TGTGCCAGCAGCTCAAGCACCACAGGGGATGTAGGTGGCTACACCTTC
.,TRBD1,TRBV5-1,TRBJ1-5,CASSLIQGSNQPQHF,TGCGCCAGCAGCTTGATACAGGGGTCCAATCAGCCCCAGCATTTT
.,TRBD1,TRBV7-2,TRBJ2-7,CASSLDRSTVYEQYF,TGTGCCAGCAGCTTGGACAGGTCGACCGTCTACGAGCAGTACTTC
.,.,TRBV19,TRBJ1-1,CASSIVSRNTEAFF,TGTGCCAGTAGTATAGTTTCCCGGAACACTGAAGCTTTCTTT
.,TRBD1,TRBV6-1,TRBJ1-5,CASSEVSDRYTQPQHF,TGTGCCAGCAGTGAAGTCTCGGACAGGTATACTCAGCCCCAGCATTTT
.,TRBD2,TRBV11-3,TRBJ2-5,CASSLSGTSEETQYF,TGTGCCAGCAGCTTAAGCGGGACTAGCGAAGAGACCCAGTACTTC
.,.,TRBV7-2,TRBJ2-5,CASSFGTRAGQETQYF,TGTGCCAGCAGCTTCGGGACCCGGGCAGGCCAAGAGACCCAGTACTTC
.,TRBD2,TRBV7-9,TRBJ2-3,CASSNYTGLAGRTQYF,TGTGCCAGCAGCAACTATACCGGACTAGCGGGAAGGACGCAGTATTTT
.,.,TRBV28,TRBJ2-7,CASRRQVTYEQYF,TGTGCCAGCAGAAGACAGGTTACCTACGAGCAGTACTTC
.,.,TRBV7-6,TRBJ2-1,CASSPGSGVYNEQFF,TGTGCCAGCAGCCCCGGGTCGGGGGTCTACAATGAGCAGTTCTTC
few,.,TRBV6-5,TRBJ1-3,CASSYRDSGNTIYF,TGTGCCAGCAGTTACCGGGACTCTGGAAACACCATATATTTT
.,.,TRBV2,TRBJ1-5,CASSEAPFRRSNQPQHF,TGTGCCAGCAGTGAAGCACCCTTCAGGAGGAGCAATCAGCCCCAGCATTTT
.,.,TRBV28,TRBJ1-1,CASFPSGGRVTEAFF,TGTGCCAGCTTTCCCTCCGGGGGGCGCGTCACTGAAGCTTTCTTT
.,.,TRBV11-2,TRBJ1-1,CASSLDLRLNEAFF,TGTGCCAGCAGCTTAGATCTACGGCTGAATGAAGCTTTCTTT
.,.,TRBV7-2,TRBJ1-5,CASSLGLSRPQHF,TGTGCCAGCAGCTTAGGACTCTCTCGACCCCAGCATTTT
.,.,TRBV27,TRBJ2-2,CASSFDGKNTGELFF,TGTGCCAGCAGTTTCGACGGAAAGAACACCGGGGAGCTGTTTTTT
.,TRBD2,TRBV7-2,TRBJ2-7,CASSAGLASYEQYF,TGTGCCAGCAGCGCCGGACTAGCTTCCTACGAGCAGTACTTC
.,TRBD2,TRBV28,TRBJ2-7,CASRIGTSYEQYF,TGTGCCAGCAGAATCGGGACTAGCTACGAGCAGTACTTC
.,.,TRBV4-1,TRBJ2-5,CASSRSGEYQETQYF,TGCGCCAGCAGCCGATCGGGAGAGTACCAAGAGACCCAGTACTTC
.,.,TRBV29-1,TRBJ1-2,CSLLGNYGYTF,TGCAGCCTCTTGGGGAACTATGGCTACACCTTC
few,.,TRBV25-1,TRBJ1-1,CASSQQGETEAFF,TGTGCCAGCAGTCAACAGGGAGAGACTGAAGCTTTCTTT
.,.,TRBV5-1,TRBJ1-4,CASSPTRGDNEKLFF,TGCGCCAGCAGCCCCACCAGGGGAGATAATGAAAAACTGTTTTTT